This entry concerns a single T cell receptor (beta chain). The data stem from a study of cytomegalovirus exposure and HLA in healthy donors. Trimming left V 6 bases short and J 10 bases short, with 16 bases between. CDR3 length equals 14 residues. Per the germline V gene, CDR1 is MNHEY and CDR2 is SVGAGI. In the PCR, 60 Vbeta and 13 Jbeta primers were used. TCRdb keeps only in-frame clones here, not all; method: immunoSEQ multiplex PCR. The repertoire holds approximately 110,000 clones, with about 78% as singletons. The sequence was obtained from a man younger than 45 in good health and CMV-seronegative. The sample was PBMCs. V and J are TRBV6-5 and TRBJ1-6; D is possibly TRBD1 (5 bases). The CDR3 here is CASRRTNGGSPLHF. CDR3 bases: TGTGCCAGCAGGCGGACAAATGGTGGGTCACCCCTCCACTTT.